This is a list of T cell receptor beta chains from one sample in a study of shared clonotypes between healthy human individuals. Here immunoSEQ multiplex PCR was the method, and the copy in TCRdb shows in-frame clones only, minus some. This table has more than 450,000 clones, 70% to 80% appearing once. The specimen was PBMCs. The origin of the receptors is a woman aged 40 to 50 in good health. Some clones in this sample may be carry-over from other donors' samples. CDR3s leave out the opening cysteine and the closing phenylalanine or tryptophan. Each record gives: J gene, V gene, CDR3 protein.

TRBJ2-5	TRBV11-1	ASSLGTGEAETQY
TRBJ1-1	TRBV6-1	ASSEYSSGVGTEAF
TRBJ2-1	TRBV18	ASSQYNEQF
TRBJ2-1	TRBV4-2	ASSQGDEEDEQF
TRBJ1-4	TRBV11-2	ASSSTHGLGEKLF
TRBJ1-1	TRBV19	ASSIGGIMNTEAF
TRBJ1-2	TRBV19	ASRPGQGGGYT
TRBJ2-7	TRBV11-2	ASAAPLAGGLQQY
TRBJ1-4	TRBV6-1	AISESSTSNEKLF
TRBJ1-2	TRBV7-2	ASIPLRVYGYT
TRBJ2-6	TRBV15	ATSTISGANVLT
TRBJ2-7	TRBV29-1	SVYGQASYEQY
TRBJ2-3	TRBV2	ASSERDLHTQY
TRBJ1-1	TRBV11-2	ASSLVDRGTEAF
TRBJ2-1	TRBV4-1	ASSQPTSGRANEQF
TRBJ1-1	TRBV7-9	ASSLEAGSEAF
TRBJ2-7	TRBV15	ATSRDPQEGEQY
TRBJ2-7	TRBV7-2	ASSLNGGPYYEQY
TRBJ2-7	TRBV7-8	ASSPLASLGEQY
TRBJ2-2	TRBV10-3	AISDQGLAGGGTGELF
TRBJ2-7	TRBV7-3	ASSPQVGHEQY
TRBJ2-1	TRBV7-3	ASSLDGGRNEQF
TRBJ1-1	TRBV28	ASSLQDGPEAF
TRBJ2-7	TRBV27	ASSPSGTKSYEQY
TRBJ2-3	TRBV5-4	ASSLAASPDTQY
TRBJ2-7	TRBV5-1	ASSGRLAGPREQY
TRBJ2-6	TRBV5-6	ASSPIEGGPGANVLT
TRBJ2-7	TRBV4-1	ASSHRWGDYEQY
TRBJ2-7	TRBV4-2	ASSQQLAGVSPYEQY
TRBJ2-5	TRBV7-9	ASTVLGGQETQY
TRBJ1-1	TRBV7-9	ASSSTGVLTEAF
TRBJ2-7	TRBV21-1	ASSKGGKGSSGYEQY
TRBJ1-2	TRBV7-2	ASSFWTDADGYT
TRBJ1-1	TRBV28	ASSSSRYRVNTEAF
TRBJ1-2	TRBV19	ASSIRGRLLFHGYT
TRBJ1-4	TRBV11-2	ASSHPIGSEKLF
TRBJ2-3	TRBV5-4	ASSSGLAPSGTDTQY
TRBJ2-7	TRBV11-2	ASSLYAASYEQY
TRBJ2-2	TRBV10-3	AGSGTDVNTGELF
TRBJ1-1	TRBV20-1	SATPNTEAF
TRBJ1-3	TRBV9	ASSVGPRAGNTIY
TRBJ2-5	TRBV6-5	ASSYSGVSQETQY
TRBJ2-1	TRBV2	ASRRLAGVGNEQF
TRBJ1-2	TRBV6-5	ASSRDPELYGYT
TRBJ2-7	TRBV19	ASSLGTGAAYEQY
TRBJ2-5	TRBV2	ASSRQTQETQY
TRBJ2-3	TRBV7-9	ASSLAGGADTQY
TRBJ1-2	TRBV5-1	ASSLGQESVANYGYT
TRBJ2-5	TRBV14	ASSQWGGETQY
TRBJ2-3	TRBV10-2	ASRKWASSGRSDTQY
TRBJ2-2	TRBV7-3	ASSPSSGDTGELF
TRBJ1-1	TRBV9	ASSVDGGQDEAF
TRBJ2-5	TRBV4-1	ASSLLGRNETQY